This T cell receptor (beta chain) was observed in a study of T cells in localized non-small cell lung cancer. Generated by immunoSEQ multiplex PCR, the TCRdb table keeps only in-frame clones and is missing some. The sample has some 30,000 clones; 90% to 95% are singletons. CDR1 is SGHTA, CDR2 FQGNSA, per germline. The CDR3 contains 17 residues. V shed 5 bases and J shed 6 bases, with 23 bases lying between them. Regarding the study as a whole: Greater blood T cell density accompanied longer overall survival. There was higher T cell clonality in uninvolved adjacent lung than in tumor, and it was highest there.

Of note for this clone: Its antigen is currently unknown.

V and J are TRBV7-2 and TRBJ1-5; D call uncertain. Sample: peripheral blood, taken before any cancer treatment. This TCR was recovered from a woman aged 40-69 years with stage I lung adenocarcinoma. CDR3 residues: CASSLRMRPREGQPQHF. The CDR3 DNA reads TGTGCCAGCAGCCTCAGGATGCGTCCAAGGGAGGGTCAGCCCCAGCATTTT.